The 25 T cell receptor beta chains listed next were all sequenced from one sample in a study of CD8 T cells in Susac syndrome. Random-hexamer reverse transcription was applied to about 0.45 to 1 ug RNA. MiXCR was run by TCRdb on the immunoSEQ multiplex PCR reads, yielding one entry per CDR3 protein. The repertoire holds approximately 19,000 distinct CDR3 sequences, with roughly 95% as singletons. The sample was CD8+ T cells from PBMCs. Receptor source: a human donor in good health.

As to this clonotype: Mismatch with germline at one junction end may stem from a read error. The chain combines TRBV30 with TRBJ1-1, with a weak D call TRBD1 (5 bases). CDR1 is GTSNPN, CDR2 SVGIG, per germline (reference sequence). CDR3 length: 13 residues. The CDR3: CAWDPVGGTEVFF. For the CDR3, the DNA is TGTGCCTGGGACCCCGTGGGAGGGACTGAAGTTTTCTTT.

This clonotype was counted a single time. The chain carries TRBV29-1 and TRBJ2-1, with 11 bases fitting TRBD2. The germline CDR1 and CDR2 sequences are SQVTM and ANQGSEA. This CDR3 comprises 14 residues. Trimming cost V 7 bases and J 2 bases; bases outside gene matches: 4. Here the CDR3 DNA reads TGCAGCGCTGTAGCGGGAGGGCCCTACAATGAGCAGTTCTTC. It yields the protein CSAVAGGPYNEQFF.

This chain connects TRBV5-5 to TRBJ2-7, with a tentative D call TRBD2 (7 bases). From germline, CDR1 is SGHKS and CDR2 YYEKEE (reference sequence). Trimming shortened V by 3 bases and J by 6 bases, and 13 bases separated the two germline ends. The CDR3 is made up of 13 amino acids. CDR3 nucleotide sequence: TGTGCCAGCAGCTCCAGGGGAGGGTTCGAGCAGTACTTC. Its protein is CASSSRGGFEQYF.

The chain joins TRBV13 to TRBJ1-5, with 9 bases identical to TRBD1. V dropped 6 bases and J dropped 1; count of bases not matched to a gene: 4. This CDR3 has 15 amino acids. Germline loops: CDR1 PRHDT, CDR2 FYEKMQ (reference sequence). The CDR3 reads CASSRTGESNQPQHF. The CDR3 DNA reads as TGTGCCAGCAGTCGGACAGGGGAGAGCAATCAGCCCCAGCATTTT. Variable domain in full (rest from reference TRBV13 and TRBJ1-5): AAGVIQSPRHLIKEKRETATLKCYPIPRHDTVYWYQQGPGQDPQFLISFYEKMQSDKGSIPDRFSAQQFSDYHSELNMSSLELGDSALYFCASSRTGESNQPQHFGDGTRLSIL.

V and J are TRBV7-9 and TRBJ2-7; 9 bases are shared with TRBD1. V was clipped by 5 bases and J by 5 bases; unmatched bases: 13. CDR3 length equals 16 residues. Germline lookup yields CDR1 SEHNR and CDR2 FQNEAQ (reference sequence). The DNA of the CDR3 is TGTGCCAGCAGCCCCCAACCGGGACAGGGTATCCACGAGCAGTACTTC. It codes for CASSPQPGQGIHEQYF.

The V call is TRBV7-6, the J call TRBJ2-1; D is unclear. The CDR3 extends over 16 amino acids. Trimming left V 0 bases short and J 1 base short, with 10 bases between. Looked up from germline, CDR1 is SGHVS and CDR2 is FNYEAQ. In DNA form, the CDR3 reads TGTGCCAGCAGCTTAGCGGCGGAGACATCCTACAATGAGCAGTTCTTC. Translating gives CASSLAAETSYNEQFF. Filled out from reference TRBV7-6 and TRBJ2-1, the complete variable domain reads GAGVSQSPRYKVTKRGQDVALRCDPISGHVSLYWYRQALGQGPEFLTYFNYEAQQDKSGLPNDRFSAERPEGSISTLTIQRTEQRDSAMYRCASSLAAETSYNEQFFGPGTRLTVL.

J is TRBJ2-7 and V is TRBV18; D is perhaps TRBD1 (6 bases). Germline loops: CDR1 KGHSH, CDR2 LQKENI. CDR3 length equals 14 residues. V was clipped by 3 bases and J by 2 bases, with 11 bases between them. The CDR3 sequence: CASSPFPGAYEQYF. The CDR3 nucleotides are TGTGCCAGCTCACCGTTTCCAGGGGCCTACGAGCAGTACTTC.

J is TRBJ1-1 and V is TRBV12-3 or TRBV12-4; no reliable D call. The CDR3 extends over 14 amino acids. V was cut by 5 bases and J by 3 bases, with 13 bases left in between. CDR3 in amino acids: CASSRVRGDTEAFF. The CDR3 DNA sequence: TGTGCCAGCAGTCGGGTCCGCGGGGACACTGAAGCTTTCTTT.

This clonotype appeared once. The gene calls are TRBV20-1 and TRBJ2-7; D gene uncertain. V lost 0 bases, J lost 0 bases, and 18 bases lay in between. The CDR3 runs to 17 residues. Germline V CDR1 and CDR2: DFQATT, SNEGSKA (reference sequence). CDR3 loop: CSARDTLSARHSYEQYF. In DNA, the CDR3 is TGCAGTGCTAGAGATACGTTGAGCGCCCGACACTCCTACGAGCAGTACTTC.

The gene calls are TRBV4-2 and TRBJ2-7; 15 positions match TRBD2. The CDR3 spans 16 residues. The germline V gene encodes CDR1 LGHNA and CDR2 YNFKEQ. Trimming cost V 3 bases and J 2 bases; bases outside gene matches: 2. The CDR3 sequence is CASSQGLAGGPYEQYF. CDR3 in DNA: TGTGCCAGCAGCCAGGGACTAGCGGGAGGACCCTACGAGCAGTACTTC.

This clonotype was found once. The CDR3 bases are TGTGCCAGCAGCGCAAGACTAGTTGGCACAGATACGCAGTATTTT. This encodes CASSARLVGTDTQYF. This chain links TRBV9 with TRBJ2-3, with D perhaps TRBD2 (6 bases). Germline V CDR1 and CDR2: SGDLS, YYNGEE. V was trimmed by 3 bases and J by 1 base, leaving 12 bases between them. The CDR3 totals 15 residues.

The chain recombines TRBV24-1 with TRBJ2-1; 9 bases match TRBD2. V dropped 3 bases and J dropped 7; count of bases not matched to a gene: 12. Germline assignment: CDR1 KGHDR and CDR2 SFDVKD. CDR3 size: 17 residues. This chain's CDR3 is CATSDLKGGRARNEQFF. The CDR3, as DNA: TGTGCCACCAGTGATCTGAAGGGCGGGAGGGCCAGGAATGAGCAGTTCTTC.

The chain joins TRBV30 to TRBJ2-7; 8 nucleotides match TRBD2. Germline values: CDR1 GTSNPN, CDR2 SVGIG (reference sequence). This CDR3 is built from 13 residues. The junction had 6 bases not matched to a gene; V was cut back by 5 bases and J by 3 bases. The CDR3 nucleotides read TGTGCCTGGGGAGCGGGAGAAATCTACGAGCAGTACTTC. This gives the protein CAWGAGEIYEQYF.

The CDR3 sequence: CASSLGVQMQETQYF. The CDR3 DNA reads as TGTGCCAGCAGCTTGGGCGTACAGATGCAAGAGACCCAGTACTTC. The genes are TRBV7-9 and TRBJ2-5, with unresolved D. The CDR3 runs 15 residues. V was shortened by 3 bases and J by 2 bases, with 13 bases between the two germline ends. In germline, CDR1 is SEHNR, CDR2 FQNEAQ (reference sequence).

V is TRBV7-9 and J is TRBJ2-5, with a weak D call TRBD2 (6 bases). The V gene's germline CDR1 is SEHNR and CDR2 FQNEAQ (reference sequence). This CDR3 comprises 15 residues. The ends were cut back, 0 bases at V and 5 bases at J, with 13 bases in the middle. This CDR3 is CASSLASFGSETQYF. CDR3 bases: TGTGCCAGCAGCTTAGCCTCGTTCGGGAGCGAGACCCAGTACTTC.

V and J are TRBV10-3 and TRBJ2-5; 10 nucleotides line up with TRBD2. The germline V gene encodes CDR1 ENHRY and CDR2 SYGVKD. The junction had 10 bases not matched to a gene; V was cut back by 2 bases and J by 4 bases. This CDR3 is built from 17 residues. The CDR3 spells CAISEEREGPKIETQYF. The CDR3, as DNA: TGTGCCATCAGTGAGGAGCGGGAGGGCCCGAAGATAGAGACCCAGTACTTC.

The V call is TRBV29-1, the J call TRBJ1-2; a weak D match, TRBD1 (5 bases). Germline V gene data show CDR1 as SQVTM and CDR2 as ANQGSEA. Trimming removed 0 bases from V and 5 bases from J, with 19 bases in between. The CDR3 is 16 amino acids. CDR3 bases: TGCAGCGTTGAAGATATATTCAGGGCTTCAGGGTATGGCTACACCTTC. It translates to CSVEDIFRASGYGYTF.

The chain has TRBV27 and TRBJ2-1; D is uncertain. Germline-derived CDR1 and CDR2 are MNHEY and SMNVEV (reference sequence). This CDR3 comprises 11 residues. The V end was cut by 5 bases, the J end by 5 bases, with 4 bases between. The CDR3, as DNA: TGTGCCAGCAGTCGCAACAATGAGCAGTTCTTC. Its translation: CASSRNNEQFF.

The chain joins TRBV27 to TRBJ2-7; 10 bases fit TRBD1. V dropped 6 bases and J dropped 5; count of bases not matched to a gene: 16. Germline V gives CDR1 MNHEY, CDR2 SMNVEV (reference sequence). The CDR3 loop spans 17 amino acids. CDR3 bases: TGTGCCAGCAGAACCCCCTCTGGGACAGGGGACCCCCACGAGCAGTACTTC. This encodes CASRTPSGTGDPHEQYF.

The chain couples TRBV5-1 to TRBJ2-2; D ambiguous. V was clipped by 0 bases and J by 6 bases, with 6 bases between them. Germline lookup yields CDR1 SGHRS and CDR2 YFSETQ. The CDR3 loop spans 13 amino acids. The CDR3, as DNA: TGCGCCAGCAGCTTGGCCCAGTCCGGGGAGCTGTTTTTT. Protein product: CASSLAQSGELFF.

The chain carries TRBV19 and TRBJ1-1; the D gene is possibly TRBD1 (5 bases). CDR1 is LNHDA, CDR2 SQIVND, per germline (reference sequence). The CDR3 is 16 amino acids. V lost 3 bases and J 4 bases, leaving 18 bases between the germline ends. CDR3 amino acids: CASSMDSDTEGTEAFF. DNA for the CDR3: TGTGCCAGTAGTATGGATTCGGACACTGAGGGCACTGAAGCTTTCTTT.

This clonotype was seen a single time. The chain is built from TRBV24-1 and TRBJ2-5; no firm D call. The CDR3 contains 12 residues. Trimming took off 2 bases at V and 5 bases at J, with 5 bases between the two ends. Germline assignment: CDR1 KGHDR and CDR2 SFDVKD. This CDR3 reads CATSDSSETQYF. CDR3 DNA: TGTGCCACCAGTGATTCTTCCGAGACCCAGTACTTC.

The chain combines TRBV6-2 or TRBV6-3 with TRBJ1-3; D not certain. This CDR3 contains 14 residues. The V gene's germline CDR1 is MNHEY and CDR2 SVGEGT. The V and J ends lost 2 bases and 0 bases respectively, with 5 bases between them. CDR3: CASSYVSSGNTIYF. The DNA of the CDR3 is TGTGCCAGCAGTTACGTGAGCTCTGGAAACACCATATATTTT.

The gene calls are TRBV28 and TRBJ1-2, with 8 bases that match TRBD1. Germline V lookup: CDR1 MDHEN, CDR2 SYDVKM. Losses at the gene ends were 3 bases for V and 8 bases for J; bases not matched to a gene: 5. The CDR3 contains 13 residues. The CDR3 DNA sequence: TGTGCCAGCAGTTTGACAGGGGTTGAAGGCTACACCTTC. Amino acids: CASSLTGVEGYTF.

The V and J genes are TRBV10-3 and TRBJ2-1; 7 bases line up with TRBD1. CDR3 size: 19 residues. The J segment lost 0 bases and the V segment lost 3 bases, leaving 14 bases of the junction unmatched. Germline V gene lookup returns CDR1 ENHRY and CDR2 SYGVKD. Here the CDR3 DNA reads TGTGCCATCAGTGATCCCACCTTCGGGACAGATGGCTCCTACAATGAGCAGTTCTTC. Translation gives CAISDPTFGTDGSYNEQFF.